What follows is one T cell receptor beta chain and its context. The assay was immunoSEQ multiplex PCR, and TCRdb's table has in-frame clones only and misses some. The repertoire consists of around 380,000 clones, with approximately 80% occurring once and the leading ten covering roughly 1.1%. The data are from a study of blood T cell repertoires in COVID-19. Study background: COVID-19 samples collected from the United States, Italy and Spain covered acute and convalescent phases. PBMCs, B-cell-depleted T cells, or T cells were the source of the cDNA or gDNA that made up the material.

The CDR3 consists of 13 residues. The V and J ends lost 8 bases and 0 bases respectively, with 9 bases between them. V usage is TRBV12-3 or TRBV12-4 and J usage is TRBJ2-3, with D perhaps TRBD2 (6 bases). Sequenced: peripheral blood. The receptor comes from a human donor with acute or convalescent COVID-19. The donor label of this sample is uncertain. The CDR3: CASGDFSTDTQYF. The CDR3 DNA sequence: TGTGCCAGCGGGGACTTTAGCACAGATACGCAGTATTTT.